The 27 T cell receptor beta chains below come from one sample, sequenced in a study of identical twins. A single record per CDR3 protein comes from TCRdb applying MiXCR to the 5' RACE reads. The sample includes more than 1.5 million distinct CDR3 sequences, less than 40% of them seen just once. The specimen was cord blood. The receptors originated from a newborn girl in good health.

The chain links TRBV12-3 or TRBV12-4 to TRBJ1-4, with D unclear. This CDR3 has 13 amino acids. The germline V and J ends were trimmed by 7 bases and 0 bases, with 6 bases remaining between them. The CDR3 sequence is CASTLATNEKLFF. The CDR3 nucleotides read TGTGCCAGCACCCTTGCAACTAATGAAAAACTGTTTTTT.

In this sample, this clonotype turned up a few times. V is TRBV7-2 and J is TRBJ2-3; TRBD2 matches 11 bases. The CDR3 length is 15 residues. The V gene's germline CDR1 is SGHTA and CDR2 FQGNSA. With V trimmed by 1 base and J by 5 bases, 2 bases remained unmatched. DNA of the CDR3: TGTGCCAGCAGCTTAGAAGGACTAGCGGGAGATACGCAGTATTTT. Translation: CASSLEGLAGDTQYF.

J is TRBJ2-3 and V is TRBV7-2; 8 nucleotides line up with TRBD2. The ends lost 2 bases at V and 4 bases at J; junction bases unmatched: 11. CDR1 and CDR2 from the germline V gene are SGHTA and FQGNSA. This CDR3 has 17 amino acids. The CDR3 reads CASSLYAGGGSADTQYF. The DNA for the CDR3 is TGTGCCAGCAGCTTATATGCGGGAGGAGGTTCGGCAGATACGCAGTATTTT.

This clonotype was seen more than once but under ten times. This chain links TRBV20-1 with TRBJ2-1; TRBD2 might be the D (7 bases). Trimming took off 5 bases at V and 1 base at J, with 15 bases between the two ends. This CDR3 region has 15 residues. Germline CDR1 DFQATT, CDR2 SNEGSKA (reference sequence). The chain's CDR3 is CSAWNREGSYNEQFF. The CDR3 DNA reads TGCAGTGCTTGGAACAGGGAGGGGTCCTACAATGAGCAGTTCTTC.

The chain carries TRBV28 and TRBJ2-7; 7 bases map to TRBD2. Germline-derived CDR1 and CDR2 are MDHEN and SYDVKM. The length of the CDR3 is 18 residues. With V trimmed by 3 bases and J by 4 bases, 18 bases remained unmatched. This CDR3 reads CASSLPPFVRPGGYEQYF. CDR3 coding DNA: TGTGCCAGCAGTTTGCCACCGTTTGTTCGGCCGGGGGGTTACGAGCAGTACTTC. Complete variable domain (other parts from reference TRBV28 and TRBJ2-7): DVKVTQSSRYLVKRTGEKVFLECVQDMDHENMFWYRQDPGLGLRLIYFSYDVKMKEKGDIPEGYSVSREKKERFSLILESASTNQTSMYLCASSLPPFVRPGGYEQYFGPGTRLTVT.

The chain employs TRBV5-4 and TRBJ2-5; maybe TRBD1 (5 bases). V lost 0 bases and J lost 3, with 9 bases in between. The CDR3 covers 14 residues. Per the germline V gene, CDR1 is SGHNT and CDR2 is YYREEE (reference sequence). CDR3 loop: CASSLEGFEETQYF. CDR3 in DNA: TGTGCCAGCAGCTTGGAGGGGTTTGAAGAGACCCAGTACTTC.

The rearrangement uses TRBV10-3 and TRBJ1-1, with D perhaps matching TRBD1 (5 bases). The CDR3 covers 15 residues. Germline values: CDR1 ENHRY, CDR2 SYGVKD. V shed 4 bases and J shed 0 bases, with 12 bases lying between them. The CDR3: CAISGSRTLNTEAFF. The CDR3 nucleotides read TGTGCCATCAGTGGTTCGCGGACACTGAACACTGAAGCTTTCTTT.

This rearrangement joins TRBV7-2 to TRBJ2-7, with unresolved D. The V gene's germline CDR1 is SGHTA and CDR2 FQGNSA. V was clipped by 4 bases and J by 1 base, with 14 bases between them. The CDR3 runs to 15 residues. The CDR3 bases are TGTGCCAGCAGCTCCCCTTTTCTCGGTTCCTACGAGCAGTACTTC. Translation: CASSSPFLGSYEQYF. Drawing the rest from reference TRBV7-2 and TRBJ2-7, the complete variable domain is GAGVSQSPSNKVTEKGKDVELRCDPISGHTALYWYRQSLGQGLEFLIYFQGNSAPDKSGLPSDRFSAERTGGSVSTLTIQRTQQEDSAVYLCASSSPFLGSYEQYFGPGTRLTVT.

This clonotype was observed a few times. This rearrangement joins TRBV21-1 to TRBJ2-3; the table assigns TRBD2, which was not confirmed against the DNA. TRBV21-1 is a pseudogene segment. There are 16 residues in the CDR3. The CDR3 spells CASSKARREGTDTQYF. CDR3 coding DNA: TGTGCCAGCAGCAAAGCGAGGAGGGAGGGCACAGATACGCAGTATTTT.

The chain employs TRBV12-3 or TRBV12-4 and TRBJ2-7, with 7 bases that match TRBD2. The CDR3 consists of 18 residues. The trim removed 3 bases at V and 3 bases at J, leaving 17 bases unmatched. The CDR3 bases are TGTGCCAGCAGTTTGGGGGGACTAAACCCCCCTTACAACTACGAGCAGTACTTC. Amino acid sequence: CASSLGGLNPPYNYEQYF.

In this sample, this clonotype turned up a few times. This rearrangement joins TRBV27 to TRBJ2-5; TRBD2 aligns across 8 bases. CDR3 length equals 14 residues. V gave up 5 bases and J gave up 11 bases; unmatched junction bases: 13. CDR1 is MNHEY, CDR2 SMNVEV, per germline (reference sequence). CDR3 nucleotides: TGTGCCAGCAGTCGGGGGGGTGCCTACAATGAGCAGTACTTC. It translates to CASSRGGAYNEQYF.

Note on this clonotype: A much larger clone lies a single base off, so this may be a read error. The gene calls are TRBV6-1 and TRBJ2-7; D not resolved. The J call is in doubt because the DNA end fits TRBJ2-5 better. CDR3 length equals 11 residues. The V gene's germline CDR1 is MNHNS and CDR2 SASEGT. The DNA for the CDR3 is TGTGCCAGCAGTGAACTGAAGACCCAGTACTTC. This codes for CASSELKTQYF.

The chain links TRBV28 to TRBJ1-2, with D possibly being TRBD1 (5 bases). This CDR3 comprises 17 residues. The V end lost 3 bases, the J end lost 0 bases, and 17 bases lay between the germline ends. In germline, CDR1 is MDHEN, CDR2 SYDVKM. The CDR3 bases are TGTGCCAGCAGTTTCGTGTGGGGCCTTTCAGCTAACTATGGCTACACCTTC. Translation: CASSFVWGLSANYGYTF.

The chain recombines TRBV5-1 with TRBJ1-5; D is uncertain. Trimming pared 0 bases from V and 7 bases from J, leaving 8 bases between. The CDR3 spans 13 residues. Germline V gene sequence: CDR1 SGHRS, CDR2 YFSETQ. CDR3 in amino acids: CASSLAGEQPQHF. The DNA of the CDR3 is TGCGCCAGCAGCTTGGCCGGGGAACAGCCCCAGCATTTT. The full variable domain, with the rest looked up from reference TRBV5-1 and TRBJ1-5, is KAGVTQTPRYLIKTRGQQVTLSCSPISGHRSVSWYQQTPGQGLQFLFEYFSETQRNKGNFPGRFSGRQFSNSRSEMNVSTLELGDSALYLCASSLAGEQPQHFGDGTRLSIL.

This sequence joins TRBV7-2 and TRBJ2-3; TRBD2 aligns across 10 bases. Trimming at V came to 5 bases and at J to 2 bases, leaving 13 bases not matched to a gene. CDR1 is SGHTA and CDR2 is FQGNSA in the germline V gene. The CDR3 has 18 amino acids. The CDR3 region has the DNA TGTGCCAGCAGCCAAATACCCCCTCTAGCGGGAGTCACAGATACGCAGTATTTT. As protein: CASSQIPPLAGVTDTQYF.

J is TRBJ1-1 and V is TRBV6-5; no clear D gene. Trimming stripped 4 bases from V and 7 bases from J, with 13 bases between. The CDR3 runs 13 residues. Germline assignment: CDR1 MNHEY and CDR2 SVGAGI. The CDR3 DNA is TGTGCCAGCAGTTGCCCCGGCAGTCTTGAAGCTTTCTTT. This gives the protein CASSCPGSLEAFF.

CDR3 amino acids: CASSYGRLNRGTYEQYF. CDR3 DNA: TGTGCCAGCAGTTACGGACGACTCAACCGAGGGACCTACGAGCAGTACTTC. The chain employs TRBV6-5 and TRBJ2-7, with a tentative D call TRBD2 (5 bases). This CDR3 contains 17 residues. Germline-derived CDR1 and CDR2 are MNHEY and SVGAGI. With 2 bases removed from V and 2 bases from J, the gap between germline ends came to 19 bases.

The J gene is TRBJ1-5, the V gene TRBV20-1, with D uncertain. With 3 bases removed from V and 2 bases from J, the gap between germline ends came to 11 bases. The germline V gene encodes CDR1 DFQATT and CDR2 SNEGSKA (reference sequence). There are 14 residues in the CDR3. The CDR3 reads CSASTGLGNQPQHF. CDR3 sequence (DNA): TGCAGTGCTAGTACGGGGTTGGGCAATCAGCCCCAGCATTTT.

This rearrangement joins TRBV27 to TRBJ2-5, with 9 bases that match TRBD2. V was clipped by 1 base and J by 11 bases; unmatched bases: 8. CDR3 length: 14 amino acids. In germline, CDR1 is MNHEY, CDR2 SMNVEV (reference sequence). The CDR3 DNA sequence: TGTGCCAGCAGTTTATACGCGGGAGGGAATGAGCAGTACTTC. Encoded protein: CASSLYAGGNEQYF.

This clonotype was seen only a few times. This chain joins TRBV6-5 and TRBJ2-5, with D perhaps TRBD2 (5 bases). Germline-derived CDR1 and CDR2 are MNHEY and SVGAGI. The CDR3 consists of 13 residues. V lost 7 bases, J lost 7 bases, and 16 bases lay in between. The CDR3 here is CASTTTASGTQYF. The CDR3 DNA reads TGTGCCAGCACCACGACGGCAAGCGGGACCCAGTACTTC.

The chain uses TRBV20-1 and TRBJ2-7; 8 positions match TRBD1. The CDR3 sequence is 14 residues long. The germline V gene has CDR1 DFQATT and CDR2 SNEGSKA (reference sequence). Trimming at V came to 4 bases and at J to 2 bases, leaving 7 bases not matched to a gene. CDR3 in amino acids: CSAISDRAPYEQYF. Written as DNA, the CDR3 is TGCAGTGCTATTTCGGACAGGGCCCCCTACGAGCAGTACTTC.

The chain employs TRBV28 and TRBJ2-2; a possible D gene is TRBD1 (5 bases). The germline gives CDR1 MDHEN, CDR2 SYDVKM. The germline V and J ends were trimmed by 2 bases and 1 base, with 17 bases remaining between them. The CDR3 runs to 18 residues. CDR3 nucleotides: TGTGCCAGCAGTTTAAGAGGACCCCAGGGTGAGAACACCGGGGAGCTGTTTTTT. Its translation is CASSLRGPQGENTGELFF. Filled out from reference TRBV28 and TRBJ2-2, the complete variable domain reads DVKVTQSSRYLVKRTGEKVFLECVQDMDHENMFWYRQDPGLGLRLIYFSYDVKMKEKGDIPEGYSVSREKKERFSLILESASTNQTSMYLCASSLRGPQGENTGELFFGEGSRLTVL.

Of note for this clonotype: Given a much more abundant clone one base away, this may be a read error. The V gene is TRBV5-8, the J gene TRBJ2-7; no clear D gene. Germline assignment: CDR1 SGHTS and CDR2 YDEGEE. Deletions cut 6 bases from V and 2 bases from J, with 3 bases between. This CDR3 region has 10 residues. The CDR3: CASTAYEQYF. The DNA of the CDR3 is TGTGCCAGCACCGCCTACGAGCAGTACTTC.

The genes are TRBV3-1 and TRBJ2-3; TRBD2 might be the D (6 bases). Between the trimmed V and J ends, which lost 0 bases and 7 bases, there was a span of 14 bases. The CDR3 totals 15 residues. Germline CDR1 LGHDT, CDR2 YNNKEL (reference sequence). CDR3 protein: CASSQDPSGVNTQYF. In nucleotides, the CDR3 is TGTGCCAGCAGCCAAGATCCCTCGGGAGTTAATACGCAGTATTTT.

This chain links TRBV5-1 with TRBJ2-5; 10 bases agree with TRBD2. With V trimmed by 4 bases and J by 4 bases, 7 bases remained unmatched. The CDR3 extends over 15 amino acids. Germline V gene lookup returns CDR1 SGHRS and CDR2 YFSETQ. The CDR3 loop is CASSSLAGVGETQYF. In DNA, the CDR3 is TGCGCCAGCAGCAGTCTAGCGGGAGTGGGAGAGACCCAGTACTTC.

V usage is TRBV20-1 and J usage is TRBJ2-5; 12 positions agree with TRBD2. Judging by the DNA end, TRBJ2-7 fits better; the J call may be wrong. The CDR3 extends over 14 amino acids. Germline values: CDR1 DFQATT, CDR2 SNEGSKA (reference sequence). DNA of the CDR3: TGCAGTGCTAGAGGTTCTAGCGGGAGGGGCGAGCAGTACTTC. This gives the protein CSARGSSGRGEQYF.

The rearrangement uses TRBV15 and TRBJ1-2; D is uncertain. The CDR3 has 16 amino acids. Trimming pared 1 base from V and 0 bases from J, leaving 12 bases between. CDR1 and CDR2 (germline): LNHNV, YYDKDF (reference sequence). CDR3 DNA sequence: TGTGCCACCAGCAGAGGGACGGCCTTAGCTAACTATGGCTACACCTTC. It translates to CATSRGTALANYGYTF.